The clone carrying this TCR beta chain was detected many times. Its target is not known. The TCR beta cDNA libraries contained unique molecular identifiers. TCRdb reprocessed the PCR reads via MiXCR and lists one record per CDR3 protein. The sample contains around 710,000 distinct CDR3 sequences, 40% to 55% of which appear only once. Germline V gene data show CDR1 as MNHEY and CDR2 as SVGAGI. The CDR3 sequence is 12 residues long. With V trimmed by 7 bases and J by 13 bases, 5 bases remained unmatched. The record originates from a study of post-analysis software for immune sequencing data. Study outcomes and limitations: TRBV5-6, TRBV5-1 and TRBV20-1 were among four to six TRBV segments more frequent in patients than controls.

The source of this sequence is a girl between 10 and 17 years old with multiple sclerosis. The chain employs TRBV6-5 and TRBJ2-1; TRBD2 matches at 12 bases. The sample comprised blood. This chain's CDR3 is CASTSGRAIQFF. The CDR3 DNA follows: TGTGCCAGCACTAGCGGGAGGGCAATCCAGTTCTTC.